This T cell receptor beta chain was profiled in a study of CD8+CD57+ T cells in acquired aplastic anemia. Germline assignment: CDR1 PRHDT and CDR2 FYEKMQ (reference sequence). CDR3 size: 14 residues. V lost 2 bases and J lost 3, with 7 bases in between. This clonotype was detected many times. The patients chosen for sequencing had shown expansion of CD8+CD57+ cells (detected by flow cytometry). Genomic DNA provided the template from which TCR beta VDJ and CDR3 profiles were obtained. TCRdb passed the reads through MiXCR, listing each CDR3 protein once. Counted here are roughly 80,000 distinct CDR3 sequences, under 80% occurring once; the ten biggest clones make up around 80%.

This clonotype originated in a human donor with aplastic anemia. Material for sequencing was sorted CD4+, CD8+, or CD8+CD57+ T cells (not recorded which) from PBMCs. The chain uses TRBV13 and TRBJ2-2, with D hard to call. Here the CDR3 reads CASSLRSYTGELFF. DNA of the CDR3: TGTGCCAGCAGCTTAAGAAGCTACACCGGGGAGCTGTTTTTT. Full variable domain (rest looked up from reference TRBV13 and TRBJ2-2): AAGVIQSPRHLIKEKRETATLKCYPIPRHDTVYWYQQGPGQDPQFLISFYEKMQSDKGSIPDRFSAQQFSDYHSELNMSSLELGDSALYFCASSLRSYTGELFFGEGSRLTVL.